This passage covers 29 T cell receptor beta chains from one sample sequenced in a study of glioma-infiltrating T cells. The iRepertoire nested amplicon-rescue multiplex PCR amplified TCR alpha and beta CDR3s from RNA. MiXCR, applied by TCRdb to the multiplex PCR reads, yields one record per CDR3 protein. Of about 380,000 distinct CDR3 sequences in the sample, 41% are singletons; the top ten hold more than 10%. Sequenced material: glioma tissue, nonneoplastic brain tissue, or PBMCs (not recorded which). All receptors derive from a human donor with low-grade glioma or glioblastoma, undergoing nonglioma brain surgery, or in good health (not recorded which).

The chain uses TRBV20-1 and TRBJ1-2; 7 bases agree with TRBD1. The length of the CDR3 is 17 residues. Trimming cost V 3 bases and J 1 base; bases outside gene matches: 14. Per the germline V gene, CDR1 is DFQATT and CDR2 is SNEGSKA (reference sequence). The DNA of the CDR3 is TGCAGTGCTAGTGTCCGGCGGCAGGGGGACCTTAACTATGGCTACACCTTC. Amino acid sequence: CSASVRRQGDLNYGYTF.

V is TRBV4-3 and J is TRBJ1-1; 10 bases align to TRBD1. Germline assignment: CDR1 LGHNA and CDR2 YSLEER. V lost 4 bases, J lost 5 bases, and 7 bases stayed unmatched. The CDR3 runs 15 residues. The CDR3 region has the DNA TGCGCCAGCAGCCCGGGACAGGGGTCTAAAACTGAAGCTTTCTTT. This sequence encodes CASSPGQGSKTEAFF.

This rearrangement joins TRBV7-6 to TRBJ2-7; tentatively, D is TRBD2 (6 bases). The CDR3 sequence is 13 residues long. V lost 1 base to trimming and J lost 6 bases, with 10 bases between them. Looked up from germline, CDR1 is SGHVS and CDR2 is FNYEAQ. CDR3 residues: CASSLELASEQYF. CDR3 nucleotide sequence: TGTGCCAGCAGCTTAGAACTAGCTAGCGAGCAGTACTTC.

V gene TRBV4-2 combines with J gene TRBJ2-1; D possibly uses TRBD1 or TRBD2 (5 bases each). CDR1 and CDR2 from the germline V gene are LGHNA and YNFKEQ. Trimming cost V 3 bases and J 5 bases, with 14 bases left between them. The CDR3 spans 15 residues. The CDR3 region is CASSHEEGLHNEQFF. CDR3 coding DNA: TGTGCCAGCAGCCATGAAGAGGGGCTCCACAATGAGCAGTTCTTC.

A note on this clonotype: The junction departs from the called germline gene at one end, perhaps through a read error. The genes are TRBV5-5 and TRBJ2-5, with D hard to call. Per the germline V gene, CDR1 is SGHKS and CDR2 is YYEKEE (reference sequence). The CDR3 is made up of 14 amino acids. For the CDR3, the DNA is TGTGCCAGCAGCAGCATGTACTCCCAAGGGACCCAGTACTTC. Protein sequence: CASSSMYSQGTQYF. The full variable domain, in which reference TRBV5-5 and TRBJ2-5 provide the parts outside the CDR3, is DAGVTQSPTHLIKTRGQQVTLRCSPISGHKSVSWYQQVLGQGPQFIFQYYEKEERGRGNFPDRFSARQFPNYSSELNVNALLLGDSALYLCASSSMYSQGTQYFGPGTRLLVL.

Concerning this clonotype: Germline is not matched at one junction end, which may reflect a read error. The gene calls are TRBV9 and TRBJ2-7; possibly TRBD1 or TRBD2 for D (5 bases each). The CDR3 loop spans 17 amino acids. Germline lookup yields CDR1 SGDLS and CDR2 YYNGEE. The chain's CDR3 is CASSARQGEPSYNEHYF. The CDR3 DNA reads as TGTGCCAGCAGCGCCCGCCAGGGAGAGCCCTCCTACAATGAGCATTACTTC.

This clonotype was seen a handful of times. V is TRBV28 and J is TRBJ2-1; tentative D call: TRBD2 (6 bases). Trimming pared 3 bases from V and 9 bases from J, leaving 12 bases between. The length of the CDR3 is 13 residues. Germline CDR1 is MDHEN and CDR2 is SYDVKM. CDR3 in amino acids: CASSLGTLGEQFF. CDR3 nucleotides: TGTGCCAGCAGTTTGGGGACTCTGGGTGAGCAGTTCTTC.

As to this clonotype: The junction differs from germline at one of its ends, possibly a read error. The CDR3 loop is CASSQRGGRFTEAIF. As DNA, the CDR3 is TGTGCCAGCAGCCAGAGGGGGGGGCGCTTCACTGAAGCTATCTTT. The chain carries TRBV7-2 and TRBJ1-1, with a tentative D call TRBD1 (6 bases). The CDR3 is 15 amino acids. Germline lookup yields CDR1 SGHTA and CDR2 FQGNSA.

Comment on this clonotype: A much larger clone lies one base from this, so it may be a read error. The chain uses TRBV6-1 and TRBJ1-2, with D possibly matching TRBD1 (5 bases). V lost 1 base and J lost 7, with 16 bases in between. The CDR3 is 15 amino acids. Germline V lookup: CDR1 MNHNS, CDR2 SASEGT. The CDR3 nucleotides are TGTGCCAGCAGTGAAGGGAGCGACAGCGAGGGTGGCTACACCTTC. Amino acids: CASSEGSDSEGGYTF.

The chain joins TRBV20-1 to TRBJ2-7, with a tentative D call TRBD2 (6 bases). The V gene's germline CDR1 is DFQATT and CDR2 SNEGSKA (reference sequence). With 2 bases removed from V and 6 bases from J, the gap between germline ends came to 17 bases. This CDR3 has 14 amino acids. The CDR3 is CSARLTGRRGEQYF. The CDR3 DNA is TGCAGTGCTAGACTTACGGGACGGAGGGGCGAGCAGTACTTC.

V is TRBV20-1 and J is TRBJ2-1, with D possibly being TRBD1 or TRBD2 (5 bases each). This CDR3 comprises 14 residues. Germline CDR1 DFQATT, CDR2 SNEGSKA (reference sequence). V lost 4 bases and J lost 2, with 12 bases in between. CDR3 nucleotides: TGCAGTGCTATACGCACGGGACCCTACAATGAGCAGTTCTTC. It codes for CSAIRTGPYNEQFF.

V gene TRBV20-1 combines with J gene TRBJ2-3; 11 bases line up with TRBD2. Per germline, CDR1 DFQATT and CDR2 SNEGSKA (reference sequence). The CDR3 consists of 16 residues. For the CDR3, the DNA is TGCAGCGTTGCGGGACTAGCGGAGGCTAGCACAGATACGCAGTATTTT. Amino acid sequence: CSVAGLAEASTDTQYF.

This clonotype came up a few times. CDR3: CSARGRLAGESYNEQFF. In DNA form, the CDR3 reads TGCAGTGCTAGGGGAAGGCTAGCGGGAGAGTCCTACAATGAGCAGTTCTTC. The chain joins TRBV20-1 to TRBJ2-1, with 10 bases fitting TRBD2. V lost 3 bases and J lost 1; bases outside the gene matches: 9. The CDR3 extends over 17 amino acids. Germline V lookup: CDR1 DFQATT, CDR2 SNEGSKA (reference sequence).

The V call is TRBV2, the J call TRBJ1-5; D might be TRBD1 (5 bases). The V gene's germline CDR1 is SNHLY and CDR2 FYNNEI. CDR3 length: 14 amino acids. Trimming removed 5 bases from V and 3 bases from J, with 11 bases in between. CDR3 nucleotide sequence: TGTGCCAGCAGTTCCGGACAAGCCAATCAGCCCCAGCATTTT. Residues: CASSSGQANQPQHF. Together with reference TRBV2 and TRBJ1-5, the CDR3 gives the full variable domain: EPEVTQTPSHQVTQMGQEVILRCVPISNHLYFYWYRQILGQKVEFLVSFYNNEISEKSEIFDDQFSVERPDGSNFTLKIRSTKLEDSAMYFCASSSGQANQPQHFGDGTRLSIL.

The rearrangement joins TRBV6-1 to TRBJ2-1, with a weak D call TRBD2 (6 bases). The CDR3 is 14 amino acids. Deletions cut 5 bases from V and 12 bases from J, with 20 bases between. Germline assignment: CDR1 MNHNS and CDR2 SASEGT. CDR3 in amino acids: CASSQTGGEGVQFF. The CDR3 DNA reads TGTGCCAGCAGTCAAACCGGGGGAGAAGGGGTGCAGTTCTTC.

This clonotype appeared a few times. The chain couples TRBV20-1 to TRBJ2-1, with 9 bases identical to TRBD2. V gave up 6 bases and J gave up 4 bases; unmatched junction bases: 13. The CDR3 spans 16 residues. CDR1 is DFQATT, CDR2 SNEGSKA, per germline (reference sequence). CDR3 sequence reads: CSALNSPGLAYNEQFF. CDR3 bases: TGCAGTGCACTCAACTCGCCGGGACTAGCTTACAATGAGCAGTTCTTC.

Many counts were recorded for this clonotype. The genes are TRBV28 and TRBJ2-7; a weak D match, TRBD1 (5 bases). Trimming stripped 1 base from V and 2 bases from J, with 12 bases between. Germline V gene sequence: CDR1 MDHEN, CDR2 SYDVKM. This CDR3 is 15 amino acids long. The CDR3 DNA is TGTGCCAGCAGTTTATCCAGGGCCCCAGCCTACGAGCAGTACTTC. Its translation: CASSLSRAPAYEQYF.

With regard to this clonotype: A much larger clone lies one base from this, so it may be a read error. The rearrangement links TRBV27 to TRBJ2-5; the D gene could be TRBD1 or TRBD2 (5 bases each). This CDR3 has 14 residues. CDR1 MNHEY and CDR2 SMNVEV come from the germline V gene (reference sequence). The CDR3 reads CARSFRGEEETQYF. For the CDR3, the DNA is TGTGCCAGAAGTTTTAGAGGGGAAGAAGAGACCCAGTACTTC.

Points on this clonotype: A single base separates this from a much larger clone, so it may be a read error. This rearrangement joins TRBV20-1 to TRBJ2-5, with 8 bases identical to TRBD2. Per the germline V gene, CDR1 is DFQATT and CDR2 is SNEGSKA (reference sequence). V dropped 7 bases and J dropped 4; count of bases not matched to a gene: 11. This CDR3 region has 14 residues. This chain's CDR3 is CSVGAGGDGETQYF. CDR3 nucleotides: TGCAGTGTCGGGGCCGGGGGGGATGGAGAGACCCAGTACTTC.

The chain combines TRBV6-1 with TRBJ1-3; 9 nucleotides agree with TRBD1. V was clipped by 7 bases and J by 7 bases; unmatched bases: 5. Germline V gene data show CDR1 as MNHNS and CDR2 as SASEGT. This CDR3 is 13 amino acids long. Here the CDR3 DNA reads TGTGCCAGCATTTCACAGGGGGCGAACACCATATATTTT. As protein: CASISQGANTIYF.

With respect to this clonotype: A much larger clone differs by one base, so this may be a read error. Here the CDR3 reads CASRISGDNEQYF. In nucleotides, the CDR3 is TGTGCCAGCCGGATTAGTGGAGACAATGAGCAGTACTTC. V usage is TRBV25-1 and J usage is TRBJ2-7, with D hard to call. V was cut by 8 bases and J by 7 bases, with 18 bases left in between. The CDR3 consists of 13 residues. Germline CDR1 is MGHDK and CDR2 is SYGVNS.

CDR3 loop: CASREGSGQPQHF. Here the CDR3 DNA reads TGTGCCAGCAGGGAAGGTTCTGGTCAGCCCCAGCATTTT. V usage is TRBV12-3 or TRBV12-4 and J usage is TRBJ1-5; D is unclear. The CDR3 sequence is 13 residues long. The V and J ends lost 6 bases and 6 bases respectively, with 12 bases between them.

As concerns this clonotype: A much larger clone lies one base from this, so it may be a read error. This sequence joins TRBV20-1 and TRBJ2-3, with a tentative D call TRBD1 (5 bases). Germline V gives CDR1 DFQATT, CDR2 SNEGSKA (reference sequence). The CDR3 consists of 13 residues. Trimming removed 5 bases from V and 2 bases from J, with 11 bases in between. CDR3 nucleotide sequence: TGCAGTGCTCAGGACACATACACAGATACGCAGTATTTT. Protein sequence: CSAQDTYTDTQYF.

This clonotype has a handful of counts. The chain recombines TRBV7-9 with TRBJ1-1; D not certain. The V end lost 5 bases, the J end lost 5 bases, and 12 bases lay between the germline ends. This CDR3 is built from 13 residues. Germline V gives CDR1 SEHNR, CDR2 FQNEAQ (reference sequence). CDR3 region: CASSPWAGTEAFF. The CDR3 coding sequence is TGTGCCAGCAGCCCCTGGGCGGGGACTGAAGCTTTCTTT.

In the case of this clonotype: This may come from a read error, since a much larger clone is one base off. This chain uses TRBV20-1 with TRBJ2-7; D is unresolved. This CDR3 contains 11 residues. Trimming left V 6 bases short and J 9 bases short, with 15 bases between. The germline CDR1 and CDR2 sequences are DFQATT and SNEGSKA (reference sequence). The CDR3, as DNA: TGCAGTGCCAGACTCTTTGGTGGGCAGTACTTC. This gives the protein CSARLFGGQYF.

The table lists this clonotype with a few counts. The rearrangement links TRBV2 to TRBJ1-2; 10 bases fit TRBD1. The CDR3 totals 13 residues. CDR1 is SNHLY, CDR2 FYNNEI, per germline. With 4 bases clipped from V and 7 bases from J, the junction kept 3 bases outside the gene matches. In nucleotides, the CDR3 is TGTGCCAGCAGTGGGGACAGGGGTGGTGGCTACACCTTC. Translated: CASSGDRGGGYTF.

Comment on this clonotype: A much larger clone differs from this one at a single base, so this may be a read error. The chain couples TRBV10-3 to TRBJ1-2; D may be TRBD1 (5 bases). Germline V gene lookup returns CDR1 ENHRY and CDR2 SYGVKD. The CDR3 spans 13 residues. V lost 5 bases and J lost 3, with 10 bases in between. As DNA, the CDR3 is TGTGCCATCAGTCCGCAGGGTGACTATGGCTACACCTTC. Protein sequence: CAISPQGDYGYTF.

The rearrangement links TRBV11-2 to TRBJ1-3, with 8 nucleotides matching TRBD1. This CDR3 has 15 residues. V was pared by 4 bases and J by 4 bases, with 6 bases of the junction left unmatched. Germline CDR1 reads SGHAT; CDR2 reads FQNNGV. CDR3 DNA sequence: TGTGCCAGCAGCTCCGCAGGGGGCCCGGGAAACACCATATATTTT. It codes for CASSSAGGPGNTIYF.

This clonotype was seen at least ten times. The V and J genes are TRBV6-2 or TRBV6-3 and TRBJ2-7; 11 bases match TRBD2. Germline V lookup: CDR1 MNHEY, CDR2 SVGEGT. Losses at the gene ends were 0 bases for V and 7 bases for J; bases not matched to a gene: 8. This CDR3 spans 16 amino acids. CDR3 nucleotide sequence: TGTGCCAGCAGTTACTCGATTCTAGCGGGAGGCTGGGAGCAGTACTTC. Protein product: CASSYSILAGGWEQYF.